This TCR beta chain was obtained from a study of cytomegalovirus exposure and HLA in healthy donors. General study results and limits: Associated with HLA alleles at 0.05 false discovery rate in a later analysis were around 17,000 TCR beta sequences. The classifier was said to identify cytomegalovirus status with high specificity and sensitivity.

In its sample, this clone was seen a few times. Antigen specificity is unknown. Samples came from healthy bone marrow donors. Amplification used 60 Vbeta primers and 13 Jbeta primers. TCRdb's copy holds only in-frame clones and misses some; the assay was immunoSEQ multiplex PCR. In the table there are approximately 200,000 clones, around 80% of which are singletons. The ends were cut back, 5 bases at V and 7 bases at J, with 5 bases in the middle. CDR1 and CDR2 from the germline V gene are MNHNY and SVGAGI (reference sequence). This CDR3 spans 10 amino acids. This chain connects TRBV6-6 to TRBJ1-1; the D is unclear. This sequence was found in a woman in her thirties in good health and CMV-seropositive. The source material was PBMCs. The chain's CDR3 is CASSIREAFF. In DNA, the CDR3 is TGTGCCAGCAGTATTCGTGAAGCTTTCTTT.